A selection of T cell receptor beta chains follows, all from one sample in a study of blood T cell repertoires in COVID-19. Produced via immunoSEQ multiplex PCR; TCRdb's table is partial and in-frame only. The table shows over 50,000 clones, with roughly 85% occurring only once. Sequences were obtained from peripheral blood. The receptors originated from a human donor in a cohort sampled during active COVID-19. The CDR3 runs from the conserved cysteine through the conserved F or W. A D gene is named only where the DNA matches it firmly. The listing skips clone size in some rows; elsewhere it reads once, few, many or a size class.

d_call j_call clone_size v_call cdr3_aa cdr3_nt
NA TRBJ2-5 NA TRBV18 CASSLGLGETQYF TGTGCCAGCTCACTCGGACTTGGGGAGACCCAGTACTTC
TRBD2 TRBJ2-1 NA TRBV18 CASSPLGPGLVKGNEQFF TGTGCCAGCTCACCCCTCGGACCGGGACTAGTTAAGGGCAATGAGCAGTTCTTC
TRBD1 TRBJ2-2 NA TRBV5-8 CASRSTGGIWYTGELFF TGTGCCAGCAGGTCGACAGGGGGAATATGGTATACCGGGGAGCTGTTTTTT
TRBD1 TRBJ1-4 NA TRBV6-4 CASSATGTGEKLFF TGTGCCAGCAGCGCAACCGGGACAGGCGAAAAACTGTTTTTT
NA TRBJ1-5 NA TRBV2 CASSEVGVGFQPQHF TGTGCCAGCAGTGAGGTAGGGGTGGGATTTCAGCCCCAGCATTTT
TRBD1 TRBJ2-1 few TRBV18 CASSPGQGLMDEQFF TGTGCCAGCTCGCCGGGACAGGGACTCATGGATGAGCAGTTCTTC
TRBD1 TRBJ2-1 NA TRBV6-5 CASSTRDRGSNEQFF TGTGCCAGCAGTACCCGGGACAGGGGTTCCAATGAGCAGTTCTTC
NA TRBJ1-1 NA TRBV19 CASSAPRGGRFLTNTEAFF TGTGCCAGTAGTGCACCCCGCGGGGGGCGATTCCTCACAAACACTGAAGCTTTCTTT
NA TRBJ2-6 NA TRBV7-2 CASSLAAIWRADENSGANVLTF TGTGCCAGCAGCTTAGCCGCCATTTGGAGGGCAGACGAAAACTCTGGGGCCAACGTCCTGACTTTC
NA TRBJ1-5 once TRBV30 CAWSPMGQVSNQPQHF TGTGCCTGGAGTCCGATGGGGCAGGTTAGCAATCAGCCCCAGCATTTT
TRBD2 TRBJ2-7 NA TRBV7-2 CASSLAPVGAGGYEQYF TGTGCCAGCAGCTTAGCGCCGGTTGGAGCGGGAGGTTACGAGCAGTACTTC
NA TRBJ2-5 NA TRBV18 CASSLSRQETQYF TGTGCCAGCTCGCTGTCCAGACAAGAGACCCAGTACTTC
TRBD2 TRBJ2-1 once TRBV7-2 CASSHQGLAGNNEQFF TGTGCCAGCAGCCATCAGGGACTAGCGGGCAACAATGAGCAGTTCTTC
TRBD1 TRBJ2-2 NA TRBV25-1 CASSAGQGRNTGELFF TGTGCCAGCAGTGCTGGACAGGGAAGGAACACCGGGGAGCTGTTTTTT
TRBD1 TRBJ2-7 once TRBV6-4 CASSEIRQGVPYEQYF TGTGCCAGCAGTGAAATTAGGCAGGGGGTGCCCTACGAGCAGTACTTC
TRBD2 TRBJ2-5 NA TRBV27 CASRQRGLVSAQETQYF TGTGCCAGCAGGCAACGGGGACTAGTCAGCGCCCAAGAGACCCAGTACTTC
NA TRBJ2-1 NA TRBV7-2 CASSLYGSAYNEQFF TGTGCCAGCAGCTTATACGGGAGCGCCTACAATGAGCAGTTCTTC
NA TRBJ2-7 NA TRBV5-1 CASSSGTLNYEQYF TGCGCCAGCAGCTCCGGGACTTTGAACTACGAGCAGTACTTC
TRBD2 TRBJ2-1 NA TRBV6-5 CASSYSRTSGYNEQFF TGTGCCAGCAGTTACTCTCGGACTAGCGGATACAATGAGCAGTTCTTC